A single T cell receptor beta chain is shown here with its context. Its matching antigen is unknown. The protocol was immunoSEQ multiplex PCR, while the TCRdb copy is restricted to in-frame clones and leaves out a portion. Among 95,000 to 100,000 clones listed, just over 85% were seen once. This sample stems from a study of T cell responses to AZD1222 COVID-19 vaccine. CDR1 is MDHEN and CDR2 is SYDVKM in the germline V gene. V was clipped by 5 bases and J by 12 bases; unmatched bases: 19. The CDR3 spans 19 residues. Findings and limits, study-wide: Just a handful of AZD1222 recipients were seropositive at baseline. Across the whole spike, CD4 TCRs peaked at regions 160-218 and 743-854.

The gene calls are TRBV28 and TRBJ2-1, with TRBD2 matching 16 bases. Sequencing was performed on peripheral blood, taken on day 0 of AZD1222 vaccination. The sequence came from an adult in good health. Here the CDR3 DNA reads TGTGCCAGCAGTATGAGCTGGTTCGGGGGACTAGCGGGAGGGCCCAGGCAGTTCTTC. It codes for CASSMSWFGGLAGGPRQFF.